This section outlines one T cell receptor (beta chain) sequence together with its context. Its antigen target is currently unknown. Per-base quality was not reported, and no clone a single base away is much larger than it. The data belong to a study of T cell changes during pregnancy in multiple sclerosis (dated by TCRdb to the late 2010s). At the level of the whole study: Changes in the T cell repertoire over the course of pregnancy were examined in this study in women with multiple sclerosis.

The method was the immunoSEQ multiplex PCR assay. Imported from immuneACCESS, the table was reduced by TCRdb to in-frame sequences with V and J called. These copies leave out some clones; in studies compared against another copy, an unresolved V gene accounts for under half, and the cause of the remainder is not known. This sample gives roughly 40,000 clones in total; 88% of them show up just once. Around 3.9% of the sample goes to the ten largest clones. CDR3 length: 13 amino acids, cysteine to phenylalanine. Only CDR3 DNA is held: 39 bases, read in frame from base 1. The germline V gene supplies CDR1 SGDLS and CDR2 YYNGEE. Trimming takes 1 base from V and 6 bases from J, and the germline ends sit 8 bases apart.

The rearrangement combines TRBV9 with TRBJ1-5; no D gene call is confident. The sequence derives from a female donor with multiple sclerosis, enrolled in a pregnancy study. The sample here was CD8+ T cells from peripheral blood mononuclear cells, taken in the first trimester of pregnancy. The nucleotide sequence reads as follows: TGTGCCAGCAGCGTAAGTTCCGGTCAGCCCCAGCATTTT. The resulting protein is CASSVSSGQPQHF.